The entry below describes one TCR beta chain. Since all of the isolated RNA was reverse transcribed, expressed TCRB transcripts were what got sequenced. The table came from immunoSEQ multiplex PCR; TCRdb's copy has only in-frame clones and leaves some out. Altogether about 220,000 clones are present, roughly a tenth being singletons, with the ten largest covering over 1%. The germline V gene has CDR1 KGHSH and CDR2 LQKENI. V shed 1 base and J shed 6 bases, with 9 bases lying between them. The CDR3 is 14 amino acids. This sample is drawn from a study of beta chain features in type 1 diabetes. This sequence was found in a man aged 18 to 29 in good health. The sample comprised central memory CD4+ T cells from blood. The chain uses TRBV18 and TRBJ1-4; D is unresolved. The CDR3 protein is CASSPLGGHEKLFF. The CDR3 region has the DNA TGTGCCAGCTCACCACTGGGCGGCCATGAAAAACTGTTTTTT. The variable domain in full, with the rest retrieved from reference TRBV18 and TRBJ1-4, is NAGVMQNPRHLVRRRGQEARLRCSPMKGHSHVYWYRQLPEEGLKFMVYLQKENIIDESGMPKERFSAEFPKEGPSILRIQQVVRGDSAAYFCASSPLGGHEKLFFGSGTQLSVL.